The clone carrying this T cell receptor (beta chain) has just one count. Antigen specificity is unknown. The data stem from a study of T cells after posttransplantation cyclophosphamide. CDR3 size: 14 residues. The V gene's germline CDR1 is SGHDN and CDR2 FVKESK. Trimming cost V 4 bases and J 8 bases; bases outside gene matches: 4. Cyclophosphamide on days +3 and +4 followed busulfan-fludarabine conditioning and a marrow graft. Study results and caveats: After PTCy, TRB diversity resembled that of CNI/methotrexate controls. Donor-recipient repertoire similarity was low at 1-2 months, rising over year one. Blood and skin or GI T cell repertoires showed limited TRB overlap.

Using immunoSEQ multiplex PCR, the repertoire was profiled, and TCRdb retains in-frame clones only, with some absent. In the table there are 2,500 to 3,500 clones, less than 80% of which are singletons. The sequencing used PBMCs, collected 30 days after allogeneic stem cell transplant with posttransplant cyclophosphamide. The source is a male patient aged 55 to 69 who received an allogeneic stem cell transplant from a related donor and was CMV-positive. The T cells may partly be graft donor cells. The chain has TRBV14 and TRBJ2-1; 11 nucleotides line up with TRBD1. CDR3 in DNA: TGTGCCAGCAGCCGGACAGGGGGCTTTTATGAGCAGTTCTTC. It yields the protein CASSRTGGFYEQFF.